These 7 T cell receptor beta chains share one sample of origin, sequenced in a study of blood T cells in healthy people across ages. Next came a second PCR, run for about 6 to 12 cycles, which used a sample-barcoded 5' primer along with a J-beta primer mix. MiXCR, applied by TCRdb to the 5' RACE reads, yields one record per CDR3 protein. The table includes about 780,000 distinct CDR3 sequences, 35% to 50% detected once. The source material was blood. Receptors originate from a man of 80 years or more in good health.

The chain joins TRBV7-9 to TRBJ2-3, with unresolved D. CDR3 size: 14 residues. Germline V lookup: CDR1 SEHNR, CDR2 FQNEAQ (reference sequence). V lost 2 bases and J lost 6, with 12 bases in between. The CDR3 coding sequence is TGTGCCAGCAGCTTAAGAACCGCCCGGGATACGCAGTATTTT. Protein sequence: CASSLRTARDTQYF.

In nucleotides, the CDR3 is TGTGCCAGCAGGAGCGGACTAGCGGCGAATGAGCAGTTCTTC. Protein product: CASRSGLAANEQFF. The chain employs TRBV9 and TRBJ2-1; 10 nucleotides match TRBD2. Germline assignment: CDR1 SGDLS and CDR2 YYNGEE. Trimming removed 5 bases from V and 7 bases from J; junction bases left unmatched: 6. The CDR3 contains 14 residues. Full variable domain (remainder filled in from reference TRBV9 and TRBJ2-1): DSGVTQTPKHLITATGQRVTLRCSPRSGDLSVYWYQQSLDQGLQFLIQYYNGEERAKGNILERFSAQQFPDLHSELNLSSLELGDSALYFCASRSGLAANEQFFGPGTRLTVL.

This sequence joins TRBV5-1 and TRBJ2-4; D possibly corresponds to TRBD1 (5 bases). Trimming left V 0 bases short and J 1 base short, with 5 bases between. The germline V gene has CDR1 SGHRS and CDR2 YFSETQ. This CDR3 has 14 residues. The CDR3 nucleotides are TGCGCCAGCAGCTTGGGACAGGCCAAAAACATTCAGTACTTC. Its translation is CASSLGQAKNIQYF.

For this clonotype: A far larger clone is off by one base, so a read error is likely. This sequence joins TRBV11-2 and TRBJ2-1; D is unresolved. CDR3 length: 12 residues. Trimming left V 1 base short and J 13 bases short, with 11 bases between. Germline CDR1 reads SGHAT; CDR2 reads FQNNGV. Written as DNA, the CDR3 is TGTGCCAGCAGCTTAGGCCGAGAGACCCAGTTCTTC. This translates into CASSLGRETQFF.

The chain joins TRBV12-3 or TRBV12-4 to TRBJ2-7, with TRBD2 identical over 13 bases. V gave up 5 bases and J gave up 6 bases; unmatched junction bases: 7. CDR3 length: 15 residues. This CDR3 is CASSPWTSGSPEQYF. CDR3 coding DNA: TGTGCCAGCAGTCCTTGGACTAGCGGGAGTCCCGAGCAGTACTTC.

In its sample, this clonotype was seen once. The CDR3 sequence: CSGHPAGGGYTF. The CDR3 DNA reads TGCAGCGGTCACCCAGCGGGGGGTGGCTACACCTTC. The chain has TRBV29-1 and TRBJ1-2, with D possibly TRBD1 on 5 matching bases. Between the trimmed V and J ends, which lost 7 bases and 7 bases, there was a span of 16 bases. The CDR3 length is 12 residues. Germline values: CDR1 SQVTM, CDR2 ANQGSEA.

Points on this clonotype: It may be a read error: a sequence one base away is much more abundant. For the CDR3, the DNA is TGTGCCAGCAGCTTATCCGGGGGCGCAACGCCGGATATGCAGTATTTT. It encodes CASSLSGGATPDMQYF. The chain joins TRBV7-2 to TRBJ2-3, with D perhaps assigned TRBD1 or TRBD2 (6 bases each). Germline values: CDR1 SGHTA, CDR2 FQGNSA. The CDR3 spans 16 residues.